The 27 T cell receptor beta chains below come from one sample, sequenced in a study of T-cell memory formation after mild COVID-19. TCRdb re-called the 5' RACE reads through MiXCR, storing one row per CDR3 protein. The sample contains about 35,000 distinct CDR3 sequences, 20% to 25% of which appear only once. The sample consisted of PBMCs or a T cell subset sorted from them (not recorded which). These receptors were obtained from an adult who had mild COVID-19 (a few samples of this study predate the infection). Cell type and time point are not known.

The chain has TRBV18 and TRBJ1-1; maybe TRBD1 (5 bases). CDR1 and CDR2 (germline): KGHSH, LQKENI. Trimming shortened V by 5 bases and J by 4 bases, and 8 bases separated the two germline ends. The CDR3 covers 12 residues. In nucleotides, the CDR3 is TGTGCCAGCTCAGCACAGGCCACTGAAGCTTTCTTT. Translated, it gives CASSAQATEAFF.

CDR3 residues: CASSSGTGSEQYV. DNA of the CDR3: TGTGCCAGCAGTTCGGGGACAGGGAGTGAGCAGTACGTC. V is TRBV28 and J is TRBJ2-7; TRBD1 matches 9 bases. CDR1 MDHEN and CDR2 SYDVKM come from the germline V gene. V shed 4 bases and J 7 bases; nucleotides not matched to a gene: 5. The CDR3 contains 13 residues.

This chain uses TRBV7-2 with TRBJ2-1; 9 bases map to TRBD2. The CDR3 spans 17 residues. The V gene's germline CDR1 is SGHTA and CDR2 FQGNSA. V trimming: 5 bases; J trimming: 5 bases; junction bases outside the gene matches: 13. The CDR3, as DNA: TGTGCCAGCAGCCCCACCCACGCTAGCGGGATCAACAATGAGCAGTTCTTC. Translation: CASSPTHASGINNEQFF.

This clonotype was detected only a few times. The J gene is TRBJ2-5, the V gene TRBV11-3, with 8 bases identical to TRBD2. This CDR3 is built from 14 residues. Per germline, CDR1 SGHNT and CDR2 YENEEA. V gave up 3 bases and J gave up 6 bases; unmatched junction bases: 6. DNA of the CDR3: TGTGCCAGCAGCTTTCGGGAGGGCGCGAAGACCCAGTACTTC. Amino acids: CASSFREGAKTQYF.

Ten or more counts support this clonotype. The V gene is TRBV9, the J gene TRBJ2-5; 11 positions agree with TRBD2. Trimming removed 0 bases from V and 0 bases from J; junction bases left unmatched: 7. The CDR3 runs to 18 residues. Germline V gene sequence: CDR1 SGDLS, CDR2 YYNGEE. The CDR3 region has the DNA TGTGCCAGCAGCGTAGTGGCTAGCGGGGGGCCTGACCAAGAGACCCAGTACTTC. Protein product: CASSVVASGGPDQETQYF.

CDR3 DNA sequence: TGCAGTGCTAGCCGACAGGCTCCACATGAAAAACTGTTTTTT. Protein sequence: CSASRQAPHEKLFF. V is TRBV20-1 and J is TRBJ1-4; maybe TRBD1 (6 bases). The V gene lost 3 bases and the J gene lost 6 bases, with 14 bases spanning the gap. The CDR3 totals 14 residues. Germline assignment: CDR1 DFQATT and CDR2 SNEGSKA (reference sequence).

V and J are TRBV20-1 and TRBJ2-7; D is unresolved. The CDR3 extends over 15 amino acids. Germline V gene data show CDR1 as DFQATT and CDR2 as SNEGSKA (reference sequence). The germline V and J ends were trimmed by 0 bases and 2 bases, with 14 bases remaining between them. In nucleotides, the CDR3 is TGCAGTGCTAGAGACCTAGATCCCGCGCCCTACGAGCAGTACTTC. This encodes CSARDLDPAPYEQYF.

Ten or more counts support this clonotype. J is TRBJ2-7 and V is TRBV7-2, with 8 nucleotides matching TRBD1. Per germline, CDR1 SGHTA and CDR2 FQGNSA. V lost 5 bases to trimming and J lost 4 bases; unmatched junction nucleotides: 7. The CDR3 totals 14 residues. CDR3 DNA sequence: TGTGCCAGCAGCCATGACAGGGGTGCGTACGAGCAGTACTTC. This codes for CASSHDRGAYEQYF. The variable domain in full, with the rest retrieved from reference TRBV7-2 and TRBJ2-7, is GAGVSQSPSNKVTEKGKDVELRCDPISGHTALYWYRQSLGQGLEFLIYFQGNSAPDKSGLPSDRFSAERTGGSVSTLTIQRTQQEDSAVYLCASSHDRGAYEQYFGPGTRLTVT.

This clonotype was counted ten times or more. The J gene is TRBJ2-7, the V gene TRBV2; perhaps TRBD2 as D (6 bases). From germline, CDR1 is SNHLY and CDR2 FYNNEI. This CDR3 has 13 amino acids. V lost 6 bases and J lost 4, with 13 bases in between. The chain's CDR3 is CASSGGVSYEQYF. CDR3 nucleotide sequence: TGTGCCAGCAGCGGAGGGGTCTCTTACGAGCAGTACTTC. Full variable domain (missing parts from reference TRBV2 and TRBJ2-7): EPEVTQTPSHQVTQMGQEVILRCVPISNHLYFYWYRQILGQKVEFLVSFYNNEISEKSEIFDDQFSVERPDGSNFTLKIRSTKLEDSAMYFCASSGGVSYEQYFGPGTRLTVT.

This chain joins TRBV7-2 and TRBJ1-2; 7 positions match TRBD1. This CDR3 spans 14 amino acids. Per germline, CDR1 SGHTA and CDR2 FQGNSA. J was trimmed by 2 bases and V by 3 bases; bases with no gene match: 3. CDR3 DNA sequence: TGTGCCAGCAGCTTCAACAGGGGAAACTATGGCTACACCTTC. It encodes CASSFNRGNYGYTF.

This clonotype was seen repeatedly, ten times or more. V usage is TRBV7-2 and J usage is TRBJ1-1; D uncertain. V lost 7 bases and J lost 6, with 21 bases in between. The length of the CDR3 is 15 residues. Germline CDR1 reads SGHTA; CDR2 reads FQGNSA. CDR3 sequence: CASTRLYHRRSEAFF. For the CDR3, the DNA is TGTGCCAGCACCCGCTTATACCACCGCAGGTCTGAAGCTTTCTTT.

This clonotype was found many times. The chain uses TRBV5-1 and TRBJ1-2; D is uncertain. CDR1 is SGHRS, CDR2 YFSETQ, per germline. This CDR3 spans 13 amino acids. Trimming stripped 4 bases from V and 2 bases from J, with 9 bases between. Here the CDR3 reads CASSGIVNYGYTF. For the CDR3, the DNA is TGCGCCAGCAGCGGGATCGTCAACTATGGCTACACCTTC.

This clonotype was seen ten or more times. Here the CDR3 reads CAIVLDSGANVLTF. The CDR3 DNA reads TGTGCCATCGTGCTGGACTCTGGGGCCAACGTCCTGACTTTC. The chain links TRBV2 to TRBJ2-6; D remains unclear. The CDR3 spans 14 residues. CDR1 and CDR2 (germline): SNHLY, FYNNEI. Between the trimmed V and J ends, which lost 10 bases and 0 bases, there was a span of 10 bases. Full variable domain (missing parts from reference TRBV2 and TRBJ2-6): EPEVTQTPSHQVTQMGQEVILRCVPISNHLYFYWYRQILGQKVEFLVSFYNNEISEKSEIFDDQFSVERPDGSNFTLKIRSTKLEDSAMYFCAIVLDSGANVLTFGAGSRLTVL.

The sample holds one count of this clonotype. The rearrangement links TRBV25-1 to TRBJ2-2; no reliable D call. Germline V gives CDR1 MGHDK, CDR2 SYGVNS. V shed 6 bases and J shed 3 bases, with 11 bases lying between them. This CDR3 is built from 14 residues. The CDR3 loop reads CASRASAYTGELFF. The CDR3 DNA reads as TGTGCCAGCAGAGCGTCGGCATACACCGGGGAGCTGTTTTTT.

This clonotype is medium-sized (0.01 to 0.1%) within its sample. The CDR3 region is CASSFELPTGELFF. CDR3 DNA: TGCGCCAGCAGCTTTGAACTCCCCACCGGGGAGCTGTTTTTT. The chain has TRBV5-1 and TRBJ2-2; D is undetermined. The CDR3 runs 14 residues. CDR1 SGHRS and CDR2 YFSETQ come from the germline V gene. V was cut by 2 bases and J by 4 bases, with 9 bases left in between.

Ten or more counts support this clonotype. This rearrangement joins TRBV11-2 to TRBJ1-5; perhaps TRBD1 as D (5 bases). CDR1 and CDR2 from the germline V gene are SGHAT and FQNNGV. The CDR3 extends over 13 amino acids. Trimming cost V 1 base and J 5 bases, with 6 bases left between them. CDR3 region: CASSLGDDQPQHF. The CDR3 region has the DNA TGTGCCAGCAGCTTAGGGGACGATCAGCCCCAGCATTTT. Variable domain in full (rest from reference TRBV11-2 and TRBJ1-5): EAGVAQSPRYKIIEKRQSVAFWCNPISGHATLYWYQQILGQGPKLLIQFQNNGVVDDSQLPKDRFSAERLKGVDSTLKIQPAKLEDSAVYLCASSLGDDQPQHFGDGTRLSIL.

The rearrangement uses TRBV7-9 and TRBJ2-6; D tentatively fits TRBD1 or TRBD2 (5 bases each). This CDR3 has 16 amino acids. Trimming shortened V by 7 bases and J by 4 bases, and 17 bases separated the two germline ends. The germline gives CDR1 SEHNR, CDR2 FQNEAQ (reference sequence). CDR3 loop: CASTSPRGAGANVLTF. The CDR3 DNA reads TGTGCCAGCACCTCCCCAAGGGGAGCCGGGGCCAACGTCCTGACTTTC.

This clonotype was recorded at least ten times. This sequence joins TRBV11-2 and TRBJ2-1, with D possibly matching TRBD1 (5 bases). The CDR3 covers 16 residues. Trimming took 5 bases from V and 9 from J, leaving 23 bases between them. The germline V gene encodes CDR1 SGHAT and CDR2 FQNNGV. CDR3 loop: CASSPHQGVRYGEQFF. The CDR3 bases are TGTGCCAGCAGCCCCCATCAGGGCGTACGGTACGGTGAGCAGTTCTTC. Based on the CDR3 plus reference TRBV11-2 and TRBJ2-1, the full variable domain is EAGVAQSPRYKIIEKRQSVAFWCNPISGHATLYWYQQILGQGPKLLIQFQNNGVVDDSQLPKDRFSAERLKGVDSTLKIQPAKLEDSAVYLCASSPHQGVRYGEQFFGPGTRLTVL.

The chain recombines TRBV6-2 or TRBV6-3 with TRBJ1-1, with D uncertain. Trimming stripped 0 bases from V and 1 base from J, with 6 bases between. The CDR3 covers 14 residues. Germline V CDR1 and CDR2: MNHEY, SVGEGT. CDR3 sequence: CASSYSERNTEAFF. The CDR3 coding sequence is TGTGCCAGCAGTTACTCGGAGAGGAACACTGAAGCTTTCTTT.

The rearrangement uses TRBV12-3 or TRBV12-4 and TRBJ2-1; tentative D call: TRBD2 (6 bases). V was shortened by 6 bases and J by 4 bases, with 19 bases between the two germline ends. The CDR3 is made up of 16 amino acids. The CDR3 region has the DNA TGTGCCAGCAGGTATAGCGGAGTGGGGTCTTACAATGAGCAGTTCTTC. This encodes CASRYSGVGSYNEQFF.

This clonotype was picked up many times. CDR3 DNA sequence: TGTGCCAGCAGGAAACCGGGACACGGGGGGCAGAACACTGAAGCTTTCTTT. Translated, it gives CASRKPGHGGQNTEAFF. V gene TRBV7-8 combines with J gene TRBJ1-1; possible D gene TRBD1, 6 bases. Germline values: CDR1 SGHVS, CDR2 FQNEAQ. V lost 6 bases, J lost 1 base, and 21 bases lay in between. This CDR3 has 17 residues.

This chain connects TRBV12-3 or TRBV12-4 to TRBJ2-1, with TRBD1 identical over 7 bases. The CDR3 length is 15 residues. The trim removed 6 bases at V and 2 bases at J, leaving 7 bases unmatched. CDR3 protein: CASRRTGDPYNEQFF. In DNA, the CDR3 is TGTGCCAGCAGACGGACAGGAGATCCCTACAATGAGCAGTTCTTC.

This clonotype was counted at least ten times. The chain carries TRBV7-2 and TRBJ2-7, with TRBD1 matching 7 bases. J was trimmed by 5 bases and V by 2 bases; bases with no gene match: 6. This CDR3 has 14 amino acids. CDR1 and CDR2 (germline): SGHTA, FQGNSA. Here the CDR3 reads CASSLPHRGNEQYF. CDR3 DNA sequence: TGTGCCAGCAGCTTACCTCACAGGGGAAACGAGCAGTACTTC.

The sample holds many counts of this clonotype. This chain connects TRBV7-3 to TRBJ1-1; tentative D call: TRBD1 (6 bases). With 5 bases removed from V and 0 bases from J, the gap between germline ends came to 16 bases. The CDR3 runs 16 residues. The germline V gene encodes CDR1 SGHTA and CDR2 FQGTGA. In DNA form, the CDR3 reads TGTGCCAGCAGCCCTCCACAGGGTACTGTGAACACTGAAGCTTTCTTT. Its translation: CASSPPQGTVNTEAFF.

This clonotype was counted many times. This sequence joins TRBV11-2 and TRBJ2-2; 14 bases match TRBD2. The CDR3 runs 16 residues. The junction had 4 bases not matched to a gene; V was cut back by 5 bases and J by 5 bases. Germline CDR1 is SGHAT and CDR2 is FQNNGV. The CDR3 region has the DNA TGTGCCAGCAGCGGGACTAGCGGGAGAACGACCGGGGAGCTGTTTTTT. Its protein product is CASSGTSGRTTGELFF. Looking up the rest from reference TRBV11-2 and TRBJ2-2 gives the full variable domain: EAGVAQSPRYKIIEKRQSVAFWCNPISGHATLYWYQQILGQGPKLLIQFQNNGVVDDSQLPKDRFSAERLKGVDSTLKIQPAKLEDSAVYLCASSGTSGRTTGELFFGEGSRLTVL.

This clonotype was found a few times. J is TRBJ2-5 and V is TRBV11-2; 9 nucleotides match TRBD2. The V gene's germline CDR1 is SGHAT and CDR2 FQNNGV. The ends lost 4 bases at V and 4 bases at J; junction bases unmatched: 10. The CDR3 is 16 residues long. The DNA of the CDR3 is TGTGCCAGCAGCTCCCTGCGGGGGGGGCATGGAGAGACCCAGTACTTC. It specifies CASSSLRGGHGETQYF.

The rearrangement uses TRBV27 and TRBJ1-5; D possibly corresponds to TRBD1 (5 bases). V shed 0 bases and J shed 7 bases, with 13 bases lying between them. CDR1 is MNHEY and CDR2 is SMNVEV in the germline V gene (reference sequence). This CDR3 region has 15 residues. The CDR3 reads CASSLSWGSPQPQHF. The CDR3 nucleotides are TGTGCCAGCAGTTTATCGTGGGGCTCCCCCCAGCCCCAGCATTTT.